This T cell receptor beta chain stems from a study of lymphopenia after photon versus proton radiotherapy. General study findings and limits: Authors raise, but do not show, better survival with proton therapy. Photon-treated patients lost naive T cells and TCR diversity; proton-treated stayed stable. After the lymphocyte nadir, photon-treated repertoires showed oligoclonal expansion, especially of CD8+ Temra cells.

Germline CDR1 MRHNA, CDR2 SNTAGT. Unmatched junction bases numbered 3, after V lost 6 bases and J lost 0 bases. The CDR3 is made up of 15 amino acids. Using immunoSEQ multiplex PCR, the repertoire was profiled, and TCRdb retains in-frame clones only, with some absent. The sample lists some 170,000 clones, approximately 90% seen once, with approximately 4.6% in the top ten. This clone was recorded once. The antigen remains undetermined. The specimen was peripheral blood, collected from a patient treated with photon-based radiotherapy. The chain has TRBV6-4 and TRBJ2-3; 10 nucleotides line up with TRBD2. The sequence derives from a man aged 45-65 years with gastric cancer. This CDR3 reads CASSRTSGSTDTQYF. CDR3 DNA: TGTGCCAGCAGCCGGACTAGCGGAAGCACAGATACGCAGTATTTT.